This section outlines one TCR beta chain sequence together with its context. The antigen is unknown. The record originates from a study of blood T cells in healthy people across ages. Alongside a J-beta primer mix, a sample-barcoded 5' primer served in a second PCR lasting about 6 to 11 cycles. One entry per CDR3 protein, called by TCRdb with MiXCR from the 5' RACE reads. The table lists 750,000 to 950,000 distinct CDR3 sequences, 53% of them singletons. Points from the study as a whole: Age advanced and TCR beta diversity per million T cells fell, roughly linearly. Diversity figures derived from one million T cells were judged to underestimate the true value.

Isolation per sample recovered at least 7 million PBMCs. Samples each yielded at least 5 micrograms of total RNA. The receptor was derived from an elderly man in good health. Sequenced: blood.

The CDR3, as DNA: TGTGCCAGCAGTGAAGATCGGAGGTCCGCGTATCAGCCCCAGCATTTT. It is translated as CASSEDRRSAYQPQHF. The V and J genes are TRBV6-1 and TRBJ1-5; D gene ambiguous. V lost 1 base and J lost 5, with 15 bases in between. The length of the CDR3 is 16 residues. Germline V lookup: CDR1 MNHNS, CDR2 SASEGT.